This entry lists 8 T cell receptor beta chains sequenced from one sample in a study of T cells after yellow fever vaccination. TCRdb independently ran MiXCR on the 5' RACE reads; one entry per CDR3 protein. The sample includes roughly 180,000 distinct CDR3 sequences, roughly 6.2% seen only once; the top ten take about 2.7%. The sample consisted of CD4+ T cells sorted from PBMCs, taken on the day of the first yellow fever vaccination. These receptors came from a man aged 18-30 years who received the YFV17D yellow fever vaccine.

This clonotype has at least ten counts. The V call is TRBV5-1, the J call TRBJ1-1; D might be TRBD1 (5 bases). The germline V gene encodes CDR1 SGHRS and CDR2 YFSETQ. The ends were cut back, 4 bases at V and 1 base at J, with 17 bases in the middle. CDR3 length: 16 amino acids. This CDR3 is CASSPGTQAGNTEAFF. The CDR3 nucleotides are TGCGCCAGCAGCCCCGGGACCCAGGCGGGGAACACTGAAGCTTTCTTT. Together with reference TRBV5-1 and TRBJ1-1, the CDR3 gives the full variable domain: KAGVTQTPRYLIKTRGQQVTLSCSPISGHRSVSWYQQTPGQGLQFLFEYFSETQRNKGNFPGRFSGRQFSNSRSEMNVSTLELGDSALYLCASSPGTQAGNTEAFFGQGTRLTVV.

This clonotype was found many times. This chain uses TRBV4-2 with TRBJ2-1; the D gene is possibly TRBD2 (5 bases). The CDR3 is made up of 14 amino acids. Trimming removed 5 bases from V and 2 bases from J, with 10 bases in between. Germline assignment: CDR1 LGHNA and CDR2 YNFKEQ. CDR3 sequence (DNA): TGTGCCAGCAGCAAAACCGGGACCTACAATGAGCAGTTCTTC. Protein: CASSKTGTYNEQFF.

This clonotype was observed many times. CDR3 protein: CASSQDRLAGGRELFF. The CDR3 DNA reads TGCGCCAGCAGCCAAGATCGACTAGCGGGGGGTCGGGAGCTGTTTTTT. The gene calls are TRBV4-3 and TRBJ2-2; the match to TRBD2 covers 13 bases. CDR1 is LGHNA, CDR2 YSLEER, per germline. The CDR3 has 16 residues. J was trimmed by 9 bases and V by 0 bases; bases with no gene match: 4.

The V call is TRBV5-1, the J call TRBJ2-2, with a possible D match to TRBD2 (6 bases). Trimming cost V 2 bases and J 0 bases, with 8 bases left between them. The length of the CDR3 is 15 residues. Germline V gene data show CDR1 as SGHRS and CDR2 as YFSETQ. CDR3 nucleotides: TGCGCCAGCAGCTTCACTAGCCCGAACACCGGGGAGCTGTTTTTT. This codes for CASSFTSPNTGELFF.

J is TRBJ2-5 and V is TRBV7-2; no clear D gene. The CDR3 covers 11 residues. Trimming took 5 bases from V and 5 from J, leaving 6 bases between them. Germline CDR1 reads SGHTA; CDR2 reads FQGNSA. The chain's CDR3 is CASSPAETQYF. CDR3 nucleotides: TGTGCCAGCAGCCCGGCCGAGACCCAGTACTTC.

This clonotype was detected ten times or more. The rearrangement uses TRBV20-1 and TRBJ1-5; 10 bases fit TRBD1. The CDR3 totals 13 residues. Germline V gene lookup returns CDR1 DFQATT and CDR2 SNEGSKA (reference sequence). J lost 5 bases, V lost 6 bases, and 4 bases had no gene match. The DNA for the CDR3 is TGCAGTGCCAGACAGGGGGCGTATCAGCCCCAGCATTTT. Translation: CSARQGAYQPQHF.

The CDR3 protein is CASGSPSGYDTEAFF. DNA of the CDR3: TGTGCCAGCGGGTCGCCTTCGGGGTATGACACTGAAGCTTTCTTT. The V and J genes are TRBV6-5 and TRBJ1-1; D not certain. There are 15 residues in the CDR3. Looked up from germline, CDR1 is MNHEY and CDR2 is SVGAGI. The germline V and J ends were trimmed by 8 bases and 3 bases, with 19 bases remaining between them.

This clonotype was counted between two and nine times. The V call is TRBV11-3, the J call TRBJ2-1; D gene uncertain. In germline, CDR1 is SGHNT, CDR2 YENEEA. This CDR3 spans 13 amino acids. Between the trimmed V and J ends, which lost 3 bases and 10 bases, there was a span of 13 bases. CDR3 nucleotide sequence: TGTGCCAGCAGCTTGGTCCCTAAACACGAGCAGTTCTTC. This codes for CASSLVPKHEQFF.